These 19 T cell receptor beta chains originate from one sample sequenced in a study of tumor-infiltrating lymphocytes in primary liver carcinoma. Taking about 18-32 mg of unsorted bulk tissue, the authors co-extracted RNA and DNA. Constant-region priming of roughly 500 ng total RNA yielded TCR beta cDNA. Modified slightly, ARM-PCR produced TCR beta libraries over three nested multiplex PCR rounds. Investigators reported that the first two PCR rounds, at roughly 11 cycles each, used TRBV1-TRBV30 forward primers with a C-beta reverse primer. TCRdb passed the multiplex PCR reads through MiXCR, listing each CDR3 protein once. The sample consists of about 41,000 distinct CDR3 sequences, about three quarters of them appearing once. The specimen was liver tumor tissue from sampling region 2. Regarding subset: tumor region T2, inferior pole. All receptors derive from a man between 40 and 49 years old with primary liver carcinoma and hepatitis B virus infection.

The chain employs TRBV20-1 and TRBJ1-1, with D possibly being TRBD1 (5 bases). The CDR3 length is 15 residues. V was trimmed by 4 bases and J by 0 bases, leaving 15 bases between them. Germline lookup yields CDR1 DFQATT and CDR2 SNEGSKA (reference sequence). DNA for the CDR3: TGCAGTGCTATGCGGGGACTCACCGTGAACACTGAAGCTTTCTTT. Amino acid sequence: CSAMRGLTVNTEAFF.

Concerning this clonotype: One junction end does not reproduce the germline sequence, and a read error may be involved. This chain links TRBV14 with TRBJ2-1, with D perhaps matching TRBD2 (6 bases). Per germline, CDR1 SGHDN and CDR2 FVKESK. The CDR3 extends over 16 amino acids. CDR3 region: CASSAVAGWVNNKQFF. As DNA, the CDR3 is TGTGCCAGTAGTGCCGTTGCGGGATGGGTAAACAATAAGCAGTTCTTC.

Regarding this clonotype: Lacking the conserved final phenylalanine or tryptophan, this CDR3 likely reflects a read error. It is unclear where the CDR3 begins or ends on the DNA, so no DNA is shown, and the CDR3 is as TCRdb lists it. The CDR3: CASSLLAAGELFV. The rearrangement links TRBV12-3 or TRBV12-4 to TRBJ2-2; the table's TRBD2 call for D was not verified on the DNA. Ends included, the CDR3 has 13 residues.

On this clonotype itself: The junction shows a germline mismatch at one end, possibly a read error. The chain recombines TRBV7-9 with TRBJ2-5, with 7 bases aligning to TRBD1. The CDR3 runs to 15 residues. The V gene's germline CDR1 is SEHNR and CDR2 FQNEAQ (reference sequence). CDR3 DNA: TGCGCCAGCAACACAAGAGGGACAGAACAAGAGACCCAGTACTTC. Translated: CASNTRGTEQETQYF.

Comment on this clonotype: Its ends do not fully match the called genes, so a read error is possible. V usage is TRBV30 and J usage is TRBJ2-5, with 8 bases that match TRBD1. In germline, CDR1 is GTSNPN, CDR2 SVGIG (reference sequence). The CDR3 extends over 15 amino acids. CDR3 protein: CARSTGAGGRETQYF. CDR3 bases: TGTGCCCGGAGTACCGGGGCAGGGGGCCGAGAGACCCAGTACTTC.

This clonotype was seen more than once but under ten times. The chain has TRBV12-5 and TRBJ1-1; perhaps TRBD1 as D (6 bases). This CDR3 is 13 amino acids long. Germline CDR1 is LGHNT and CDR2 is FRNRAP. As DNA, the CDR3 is TGTCCTATACCGGGGGACAAGGACGCTGAAGCTTTCTTT. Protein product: CPIPGDKDAEAFF.

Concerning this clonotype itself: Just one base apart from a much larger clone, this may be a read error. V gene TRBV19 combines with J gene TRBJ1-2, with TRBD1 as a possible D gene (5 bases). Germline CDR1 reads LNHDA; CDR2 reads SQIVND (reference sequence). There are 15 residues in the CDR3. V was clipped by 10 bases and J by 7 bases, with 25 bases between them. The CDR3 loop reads CANRGDAAGVSGYTF. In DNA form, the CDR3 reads TGTGCCAATAGAGGGGACGCGGCTGGGGTCTCTGGCTACACCTTC.

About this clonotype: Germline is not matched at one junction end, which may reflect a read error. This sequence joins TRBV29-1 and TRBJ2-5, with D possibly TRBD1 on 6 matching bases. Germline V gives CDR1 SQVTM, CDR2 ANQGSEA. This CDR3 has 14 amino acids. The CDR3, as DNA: TGCAGCTTTAGGACAGTATCGTTTCAAGAGACCCAATGCTTC. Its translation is CSFRTVSFQETQCF.

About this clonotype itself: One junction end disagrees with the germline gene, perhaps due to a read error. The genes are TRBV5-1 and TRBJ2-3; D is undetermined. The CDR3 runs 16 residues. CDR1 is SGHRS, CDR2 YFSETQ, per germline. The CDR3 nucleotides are TGCGCCGGCAGCTTGAGGACGGGCGGTAGCACAGATACGCAGTATTTT. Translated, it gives CAGSLRTGGSTDTQYF.

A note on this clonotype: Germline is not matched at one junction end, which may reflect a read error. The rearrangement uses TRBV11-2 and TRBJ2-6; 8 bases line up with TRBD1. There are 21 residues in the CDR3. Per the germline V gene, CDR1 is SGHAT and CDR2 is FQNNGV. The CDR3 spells CVSSMGGDRGISLCGTNVLTF. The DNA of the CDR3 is TGTGTCAGCAGCATGGGGGGAGACAGGGGCATTTCCCTCTGTGGGACCAACGTCCTGACTTTC.

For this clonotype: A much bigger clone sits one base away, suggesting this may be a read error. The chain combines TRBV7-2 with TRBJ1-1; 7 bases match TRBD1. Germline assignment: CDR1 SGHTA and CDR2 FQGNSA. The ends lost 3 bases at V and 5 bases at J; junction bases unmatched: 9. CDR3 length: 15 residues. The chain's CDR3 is CASSLPGQKKTEAFF. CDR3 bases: TGTGCCAGCAGCTTGCCGGGACAGAAGAAGACTGAAGCTTTCTTT.

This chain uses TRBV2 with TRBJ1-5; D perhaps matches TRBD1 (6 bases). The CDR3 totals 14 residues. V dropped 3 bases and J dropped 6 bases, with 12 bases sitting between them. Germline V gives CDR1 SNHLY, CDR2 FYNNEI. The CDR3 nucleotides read TGTGCCAGCAGTGAGATAGGGGGTGTTCAGCCCCAGCATTTT. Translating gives CASSEIGGVQPQHF. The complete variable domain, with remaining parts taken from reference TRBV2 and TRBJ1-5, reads EPEVTQTPSHQVTQMGQEVILRCVPISNHLYFYWYRQILGQKVEFLVSFYNNEISEKSEIFDDQFSVERPDGSNFTLKIRSTKLEDSAMYFCASSEIGGVQPQHFGDGTRLSIL.

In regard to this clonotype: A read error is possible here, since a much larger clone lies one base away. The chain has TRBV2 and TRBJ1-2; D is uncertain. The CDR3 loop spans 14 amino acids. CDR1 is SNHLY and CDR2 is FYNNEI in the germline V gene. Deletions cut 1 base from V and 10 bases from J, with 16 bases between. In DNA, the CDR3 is TGTGCCAGCAGTGAAGATCTGGGGAGCGGTGACTACACCTTC. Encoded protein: CASSEDLGSGDYTF.

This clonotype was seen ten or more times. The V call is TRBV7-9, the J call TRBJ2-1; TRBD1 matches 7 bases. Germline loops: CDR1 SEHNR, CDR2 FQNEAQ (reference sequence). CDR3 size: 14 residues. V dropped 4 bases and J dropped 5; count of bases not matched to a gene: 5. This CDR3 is CASSSGGRDNEQFF. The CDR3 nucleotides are TGTGCCAGCAGCTCAGGGGGACGGGACAATGAGCAGTTCTTC.

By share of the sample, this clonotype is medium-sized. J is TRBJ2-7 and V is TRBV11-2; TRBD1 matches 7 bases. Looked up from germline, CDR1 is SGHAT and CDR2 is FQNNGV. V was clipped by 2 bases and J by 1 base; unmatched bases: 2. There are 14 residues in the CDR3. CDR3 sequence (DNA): TGTGCCAGCAGCTTAACAGGGGAATCCTACGAGCAGTACTTC. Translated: CASSLTGESYEQYF.

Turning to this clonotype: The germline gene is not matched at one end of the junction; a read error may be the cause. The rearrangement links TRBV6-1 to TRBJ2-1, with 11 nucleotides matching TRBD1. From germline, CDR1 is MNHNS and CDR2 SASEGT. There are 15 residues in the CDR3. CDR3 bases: TGTGCCAGTAGTGGGGACAGGGGGTTTAGCAATAAGCAATTCTTC. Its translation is CASSGDRGFSNKQFF.

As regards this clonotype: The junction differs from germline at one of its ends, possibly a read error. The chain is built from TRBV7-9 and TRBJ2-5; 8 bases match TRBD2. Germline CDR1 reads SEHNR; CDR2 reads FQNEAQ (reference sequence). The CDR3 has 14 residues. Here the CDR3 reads CAGSLVAGLETQYF. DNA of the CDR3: TGTGCCGGCAGCTTAGTAGCGGGACTGGAAACCCAGTACTTC.

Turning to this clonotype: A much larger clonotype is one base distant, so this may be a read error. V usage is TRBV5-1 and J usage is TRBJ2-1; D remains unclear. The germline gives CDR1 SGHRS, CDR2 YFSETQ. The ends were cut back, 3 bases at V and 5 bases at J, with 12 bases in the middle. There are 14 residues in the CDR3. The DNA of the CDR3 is TGCGCCAGCAGCTCTGCAGGAGCCCACAATGAGCAGTTCTTC. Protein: CASSSAGAHNEQFF.

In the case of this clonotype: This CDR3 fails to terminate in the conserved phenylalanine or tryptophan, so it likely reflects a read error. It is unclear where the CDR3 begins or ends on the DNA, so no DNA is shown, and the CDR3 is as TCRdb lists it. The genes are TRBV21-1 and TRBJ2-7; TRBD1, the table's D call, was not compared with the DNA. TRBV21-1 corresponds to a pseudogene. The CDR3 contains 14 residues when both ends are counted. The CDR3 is CASRQRAGAYEQYS.